The text below deals with one T cell receptor beta chain. Its antigen is currently unknown. Clones were read by immunoSEQ multiplex PCR, and TCRdb kept only the in-frame ones, dropping some. The data hold fewer than 40,000 clones, with approximately 70% observed a single time. This sample is part of a study of vaccination effects on CD4 cells after COVID-19. When around 9 days of culture had elapsed, CD4+ T cells were isolated. None of the vaccinated had previously contracted SARS-CoV-2, and their nucleocapsid antibodies tested negative. Cultures had half their medium replaced with IL-2 medium on days 3 and 7. CDR1 is DFQATT and CDR2 is SNEGSKA in the germline V gene (reference sequence). Trimming cost V 3 bases and J 1 base; bases outside gene matches: 6. The CDR3 runs 17 residues. Points from the study as a whole: There was only 1 of 255 vaccine-induced clones in healthy vaccinees that cross-reacted with common cold coronaviruses.

The material was CD4+ T cells from PBMCs cultured without peptide, obtained before COVID-19 vaccination. J is TRBJ2-3 and V is TRBV20-1, with TRBD2 matching 14 bases. The origin of this receptor is a human donor who received a COVID-19 vaccine. CDR3 loop: CSASGWGLAGGTDTQYF. The CDR3 DNA follows: TGCAGTGCTAGTGGGTGGGGACTAGCGGGAGGCACAGATACGCAGTATTTT.